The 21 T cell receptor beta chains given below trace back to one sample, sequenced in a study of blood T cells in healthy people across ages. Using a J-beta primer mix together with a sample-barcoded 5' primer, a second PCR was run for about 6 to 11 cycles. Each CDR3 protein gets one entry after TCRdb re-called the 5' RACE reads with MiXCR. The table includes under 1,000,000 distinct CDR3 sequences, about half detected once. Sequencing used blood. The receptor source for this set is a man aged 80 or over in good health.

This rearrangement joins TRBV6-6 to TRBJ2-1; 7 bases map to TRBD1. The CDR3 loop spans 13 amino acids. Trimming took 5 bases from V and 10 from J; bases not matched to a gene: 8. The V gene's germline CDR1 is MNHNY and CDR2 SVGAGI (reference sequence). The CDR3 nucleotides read TGTGCCAGCAGTCCGACAGGGTCTTACGAGCAGTTCTTC. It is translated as CASSPTGSYEQFF.

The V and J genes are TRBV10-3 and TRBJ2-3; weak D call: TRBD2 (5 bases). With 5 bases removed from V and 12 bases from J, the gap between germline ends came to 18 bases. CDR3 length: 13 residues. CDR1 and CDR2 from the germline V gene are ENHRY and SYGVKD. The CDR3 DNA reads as TGTGCCATCAGTACTAGGAGCGCAGGTACACAGTATTTT. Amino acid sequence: CAISTRSAGTQYF.

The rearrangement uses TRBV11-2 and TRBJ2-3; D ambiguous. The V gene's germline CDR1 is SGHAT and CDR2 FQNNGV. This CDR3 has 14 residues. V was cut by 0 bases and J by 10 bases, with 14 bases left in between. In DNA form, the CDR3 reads TGTGCCAGCAGCTTAGATTCGCGGAGACCGGCGCAGTATTTT. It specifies CASSLDSRRPAQYF.

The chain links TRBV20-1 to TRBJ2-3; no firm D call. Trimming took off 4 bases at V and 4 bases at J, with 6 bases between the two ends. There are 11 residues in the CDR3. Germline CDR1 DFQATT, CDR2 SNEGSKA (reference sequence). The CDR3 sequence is CSATPPDTQYF. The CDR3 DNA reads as TGCAGTGCTACCCCGCCAGATACGCAGTATTTT.

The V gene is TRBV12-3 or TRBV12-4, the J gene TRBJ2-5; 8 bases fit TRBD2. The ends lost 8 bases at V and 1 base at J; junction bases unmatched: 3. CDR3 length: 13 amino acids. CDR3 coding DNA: TGTGCCAGCGTGCTAGCGGGCCAAGAGACCCAGTACTTC. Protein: CASVLAGQETQYF.

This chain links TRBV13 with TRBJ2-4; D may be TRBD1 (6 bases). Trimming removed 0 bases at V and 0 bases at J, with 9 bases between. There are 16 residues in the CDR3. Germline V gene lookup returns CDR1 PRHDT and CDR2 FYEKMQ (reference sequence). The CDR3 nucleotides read TGTGCCAGCAGCTTAGGGACAGGATTAGCCAAAAACATTCAGTACTTC. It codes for CASSLGTGLAKNIQYF.

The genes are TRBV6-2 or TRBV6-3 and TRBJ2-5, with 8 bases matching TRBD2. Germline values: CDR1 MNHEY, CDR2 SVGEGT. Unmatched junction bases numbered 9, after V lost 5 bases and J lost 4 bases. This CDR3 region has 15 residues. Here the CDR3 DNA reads TGTGCCAGCAGTCCTAGACTAGCGCGAGGAGAGACCCAGTACTTC. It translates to CASSPRLARGETQYF.

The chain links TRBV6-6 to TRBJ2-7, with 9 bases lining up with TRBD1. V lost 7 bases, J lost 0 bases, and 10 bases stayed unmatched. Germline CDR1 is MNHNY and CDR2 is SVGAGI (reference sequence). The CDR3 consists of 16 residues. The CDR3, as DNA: TGTGCCAGCACCGACAGGGGGACGGGGGGCTCCTACGAGCAGTACTTC. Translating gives CASTDRGTGGSYEQYF.

The CDR3 sequence: CASSPLQGHSYEQYF. CDR3 DNA: TGTGCCAGCAGCCCCCTACAGGGCCACTCCTACGAGCAGTACTTC. The chain uses TRBV3-1 and TRBJ2-7; tentatively, D is TRBD1 (6 bases). Trimming took off 4 bases at V and 0 bases at J, with 13 bases between the two ends. CDR1 LGHDT and CDR2 YNNKEL come from the germline V gene (reference sequence). CDR3 length equals 15 residues.

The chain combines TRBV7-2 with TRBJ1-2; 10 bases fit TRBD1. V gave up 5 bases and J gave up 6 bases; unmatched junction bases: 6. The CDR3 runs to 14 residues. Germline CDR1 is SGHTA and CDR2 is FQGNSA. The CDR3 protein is CASSGYGTGDGYTF. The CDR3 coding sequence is TGTGCCAGCAGCGGGTACGGGACAGGGGATGGCTACACCTTC.

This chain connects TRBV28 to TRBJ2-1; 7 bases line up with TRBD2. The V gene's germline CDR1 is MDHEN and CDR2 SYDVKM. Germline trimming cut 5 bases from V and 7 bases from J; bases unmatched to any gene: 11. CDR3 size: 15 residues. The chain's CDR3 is CASSPERDFNNEQFF. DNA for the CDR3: TGTGCCAGCAGTCCGGAGCGGGATTTTAATAATGAGCAGTTCTTC.

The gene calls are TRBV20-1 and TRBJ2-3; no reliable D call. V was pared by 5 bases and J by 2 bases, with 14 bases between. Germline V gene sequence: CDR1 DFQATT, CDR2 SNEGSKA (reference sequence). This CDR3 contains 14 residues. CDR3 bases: TGCAGTGCTCGGATAGGGCTTGACACAGATACGCAGTATTTT. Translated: CSARIGLDTDTQYF.

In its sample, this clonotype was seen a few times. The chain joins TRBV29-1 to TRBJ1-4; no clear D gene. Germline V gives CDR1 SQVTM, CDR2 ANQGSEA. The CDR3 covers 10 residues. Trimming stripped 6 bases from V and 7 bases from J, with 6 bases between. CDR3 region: CSVGTEKLFF. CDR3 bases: TGCAGCGTCGGAACTGAAAAACTGTTTTTT.

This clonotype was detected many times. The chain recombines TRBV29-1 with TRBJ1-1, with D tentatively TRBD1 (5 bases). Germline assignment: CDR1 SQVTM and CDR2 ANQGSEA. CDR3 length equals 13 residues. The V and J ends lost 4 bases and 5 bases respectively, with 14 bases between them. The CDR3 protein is CSVVVGQGTEAFF. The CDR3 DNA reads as TGCAGCGTTGTGGTGGGGCAAGGAACTGAAGCTTTCTTT.

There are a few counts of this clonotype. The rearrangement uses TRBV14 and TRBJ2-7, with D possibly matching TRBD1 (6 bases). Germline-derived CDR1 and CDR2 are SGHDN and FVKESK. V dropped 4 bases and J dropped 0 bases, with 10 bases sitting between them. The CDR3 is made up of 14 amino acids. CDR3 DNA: TGTGCCAGCAGCCTTAGGGGGTTCTCCTACGAGCAGTACTTC. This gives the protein CASSLRGFSYEQYF.

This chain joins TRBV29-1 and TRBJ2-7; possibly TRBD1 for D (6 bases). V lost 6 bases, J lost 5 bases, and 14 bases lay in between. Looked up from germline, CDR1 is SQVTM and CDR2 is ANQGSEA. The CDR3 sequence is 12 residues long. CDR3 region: CSVEDSLDEQYF. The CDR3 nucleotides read TGCAGCGTAGAGGACAGTTTAGACGAGCAGTACTTC.

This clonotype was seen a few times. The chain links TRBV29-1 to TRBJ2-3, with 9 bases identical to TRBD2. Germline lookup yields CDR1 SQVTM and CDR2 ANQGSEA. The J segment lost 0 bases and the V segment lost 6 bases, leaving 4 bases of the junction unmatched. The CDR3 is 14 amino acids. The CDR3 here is CSVVAGASTDTQYF. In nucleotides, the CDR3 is TGCAGCGTAGTAGCGGGAGCTAGCACAGATACGCAGTATTTT.

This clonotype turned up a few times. The chain's CDR3 is CASSITQGGGPDEQFF. CDR3 DNA sequence: TGTGCCAGCTCAATCACTCAGGGAGGAGGGCCTGATGAGCAGTTCTTC. The chain couples TRBV18 to TRBJ2-1, with D possibly matching TRBD2 (6 bases). The CDR3 loop spans 16 amino acids. Trimming pared 5 bases from V and 8 bases from J, leaving 22 bases between. CDR1 is KGHSH, CDR2 LQKENI, per germline.

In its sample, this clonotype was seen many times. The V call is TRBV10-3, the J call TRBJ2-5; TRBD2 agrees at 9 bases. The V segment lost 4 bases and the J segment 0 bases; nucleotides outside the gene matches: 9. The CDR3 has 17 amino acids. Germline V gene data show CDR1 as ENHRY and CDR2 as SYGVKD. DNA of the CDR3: TGTGCCATCAGTGGTGTCGGCCTAGCGGGAAACCAAGAGACCCAGTACTTC. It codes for CAISGVGLAGNQETQYF.

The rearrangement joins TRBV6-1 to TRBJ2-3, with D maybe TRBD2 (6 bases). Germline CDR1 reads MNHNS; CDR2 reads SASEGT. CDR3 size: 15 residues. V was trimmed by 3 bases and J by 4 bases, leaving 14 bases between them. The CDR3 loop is CASSELTGVPDTQYF. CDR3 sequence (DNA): TGTGCCAGCAGTGAGCTAACGGGAGTTCCAGATACGCAGTATTTT.

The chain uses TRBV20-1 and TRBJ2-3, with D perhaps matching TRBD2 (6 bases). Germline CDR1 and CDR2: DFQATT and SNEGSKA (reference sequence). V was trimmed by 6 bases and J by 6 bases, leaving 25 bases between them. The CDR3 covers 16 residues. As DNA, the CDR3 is TGCAGTGCCTCTCCTGAGGAGGGTGTGGGATTGGATACGCAGTATTTT. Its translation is CSASPEEGVGLDTQYF.